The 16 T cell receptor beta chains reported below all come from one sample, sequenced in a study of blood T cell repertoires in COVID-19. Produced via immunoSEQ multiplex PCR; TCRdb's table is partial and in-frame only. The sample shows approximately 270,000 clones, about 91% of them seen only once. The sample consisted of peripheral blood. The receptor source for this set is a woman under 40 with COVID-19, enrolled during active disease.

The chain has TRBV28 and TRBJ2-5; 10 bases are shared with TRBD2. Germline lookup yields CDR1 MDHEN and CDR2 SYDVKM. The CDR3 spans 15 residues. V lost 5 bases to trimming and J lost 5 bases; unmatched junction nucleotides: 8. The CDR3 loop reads CASSALGLAIETQYF. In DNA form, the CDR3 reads TGTGCCAGCAGTGCACTGGGACTAGCGATCGAGACCCAGTACTTC. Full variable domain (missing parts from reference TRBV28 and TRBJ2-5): DVKVTQSSRYLVKRTGEKVFLECVQDMDHENMFWYRQDPGLGLRLIYFSYDVKMKEKGDIPEGYSVSREKKERFSLILESASTNQTSMYLCASSALGLAIETQYFGPGTRLLVL.

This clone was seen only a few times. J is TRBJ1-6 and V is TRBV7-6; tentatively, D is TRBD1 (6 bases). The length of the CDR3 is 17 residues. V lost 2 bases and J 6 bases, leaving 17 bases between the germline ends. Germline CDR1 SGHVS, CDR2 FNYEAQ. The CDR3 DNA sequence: TGTGCCAGCAGCTTAACTCAGGGGATTATTGGTAATTCACCCCTCCACTTT. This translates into CASSLTQGIIGNSPLHF.

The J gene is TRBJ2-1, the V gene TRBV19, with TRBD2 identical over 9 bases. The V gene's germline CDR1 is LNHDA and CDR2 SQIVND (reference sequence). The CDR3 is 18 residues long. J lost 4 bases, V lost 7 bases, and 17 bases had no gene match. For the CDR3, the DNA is TGTGCCAGTACTTCAACCGGGGGTAGCGGGGGAACATACAATGAGCAGTTCTTC. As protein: CASTSTGGSGGTYNEQFF.

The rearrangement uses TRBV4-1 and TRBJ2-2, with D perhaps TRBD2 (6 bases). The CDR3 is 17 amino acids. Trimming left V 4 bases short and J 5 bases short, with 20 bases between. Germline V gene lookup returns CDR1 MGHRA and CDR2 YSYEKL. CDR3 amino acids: CASSLGGPTSGTGELFF. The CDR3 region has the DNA TGCGCCAGCAGCCTCGGGGGACCTACATCCGGGACCGGGGAGCTGTTTTTT.

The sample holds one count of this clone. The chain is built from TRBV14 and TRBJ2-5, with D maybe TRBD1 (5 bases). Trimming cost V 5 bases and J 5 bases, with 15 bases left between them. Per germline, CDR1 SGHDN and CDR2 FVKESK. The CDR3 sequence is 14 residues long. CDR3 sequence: CASSSRVFWETQYF. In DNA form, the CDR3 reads TGTGCCAGCAGCTCCAGGGTCTTCTGGGAGACCCAGTACTTC.

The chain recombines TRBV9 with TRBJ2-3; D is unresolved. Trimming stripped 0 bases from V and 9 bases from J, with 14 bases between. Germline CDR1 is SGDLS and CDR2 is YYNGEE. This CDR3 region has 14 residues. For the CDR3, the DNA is TGTGCCAGCAGCGTAGCTGCGAGCGCCCTGACGCAGTATTTT. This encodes CASSVAASALTQYF.

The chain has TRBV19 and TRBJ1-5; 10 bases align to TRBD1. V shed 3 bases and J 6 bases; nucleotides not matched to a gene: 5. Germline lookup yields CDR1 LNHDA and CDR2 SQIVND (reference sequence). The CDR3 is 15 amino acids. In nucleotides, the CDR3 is TGTGCCAGTAGTATTGACAGGGGGCGCATTCAGCCCCAGCATTTT. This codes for CASSIDRGRIQPQHF. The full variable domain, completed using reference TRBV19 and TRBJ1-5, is DGGITQSPKYLFRKEGQNVTLSCEQNLNHDAMYWYRQDPGQGLRLIYYSQIVNDFQKGDIAEGYSVSREKKESFPLTVTSAQKNPTAFYLCASSIDRGRIQPQHFGDGTRLSIL.

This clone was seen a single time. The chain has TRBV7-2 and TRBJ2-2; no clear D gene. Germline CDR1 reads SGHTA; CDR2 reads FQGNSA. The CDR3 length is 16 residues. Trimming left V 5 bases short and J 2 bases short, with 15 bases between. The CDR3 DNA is TGTGCCAGCAGCGCAAGACTGACTCCAAACACCGGGGAGCTGTTTTTT. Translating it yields CASSARLTPNTGELFF. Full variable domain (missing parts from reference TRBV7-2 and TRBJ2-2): GAGVSQSPSNKVTEKGKDVELRCDPISGHTALYWYRQSLGQGLEFLIYFQGNSAPDKSGLPSDRFSAERTGGSVSTLTIQRTQQEDSAVYLCASSARLTPNTGELFFGEGSRLTVL.

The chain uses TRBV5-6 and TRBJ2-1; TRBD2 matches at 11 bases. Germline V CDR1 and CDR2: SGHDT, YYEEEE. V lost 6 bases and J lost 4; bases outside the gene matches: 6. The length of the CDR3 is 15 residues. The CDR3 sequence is CASTPGLAAYNEQFF. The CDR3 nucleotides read TGTGCCAGCACCCCGGGACTAGCGGCTTACAATGAGCAGTTCTTC.

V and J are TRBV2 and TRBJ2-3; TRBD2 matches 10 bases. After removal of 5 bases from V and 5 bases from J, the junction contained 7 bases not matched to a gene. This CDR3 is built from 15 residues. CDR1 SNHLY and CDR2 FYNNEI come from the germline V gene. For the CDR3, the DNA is TGTGCCAGCAGTCCCGGGACTAGCGCAAGAGATACGCAGTATTTT. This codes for CASSPGTSARDTQYF. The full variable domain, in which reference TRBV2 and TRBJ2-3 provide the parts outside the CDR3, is EPEVTQTPSHQVTQMGQEVILRCVPISNHLYFYWYRQILGQKVEFLVSFYNNEISEKSEIFDDQFSVERPDGSNFTLKIRSTKLEDSAMYFCASSPGTSARDTQYFGPGTRLTVL.

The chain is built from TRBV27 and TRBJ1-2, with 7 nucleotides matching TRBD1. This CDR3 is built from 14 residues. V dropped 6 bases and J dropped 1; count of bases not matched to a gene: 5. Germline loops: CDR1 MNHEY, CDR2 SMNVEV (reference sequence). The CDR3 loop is CASRRQGINYGYTF. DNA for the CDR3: TGTGCCAGCAGAAGACAGGGAATTAACTATGGCTACACCTTC.

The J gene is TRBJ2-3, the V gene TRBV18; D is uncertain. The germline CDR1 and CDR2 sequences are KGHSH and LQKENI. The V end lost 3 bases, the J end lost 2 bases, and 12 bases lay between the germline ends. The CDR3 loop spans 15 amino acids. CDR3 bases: TGTGCCAGCTCACCTCCGGAGATGACCACAGATACGCAGTATTTT. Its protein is CASSPPEMTTDTQYF.

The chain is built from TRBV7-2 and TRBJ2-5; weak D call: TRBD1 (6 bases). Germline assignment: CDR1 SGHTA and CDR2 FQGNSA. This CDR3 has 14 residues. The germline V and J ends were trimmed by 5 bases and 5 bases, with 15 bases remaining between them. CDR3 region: CASSRRAGVETQYF. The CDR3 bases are TGTGCCAGCAGCCGTAGAGCAGGGGTTGAGACCCAGTACTTC. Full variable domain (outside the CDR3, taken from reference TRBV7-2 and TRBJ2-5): GAGVSQSPSNKVTEKGKDVELRCDPISGHTALYWYRQSLGQGLEFLIYFQGNSAPDKSGLPSDRFSAERTGGSVSTLTIQRTQQEDSAVYLCASSRRAGVETQYFGPGTRLLVL.

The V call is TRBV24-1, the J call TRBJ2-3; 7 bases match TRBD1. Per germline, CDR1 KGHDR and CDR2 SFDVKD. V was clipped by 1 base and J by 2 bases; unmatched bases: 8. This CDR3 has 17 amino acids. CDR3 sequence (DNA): TGTGCCACCAGTGATTTTGCGAGGGGACAGATCACAGATACGCAGTATTTT. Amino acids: CATSDFARGQITDTQYF.

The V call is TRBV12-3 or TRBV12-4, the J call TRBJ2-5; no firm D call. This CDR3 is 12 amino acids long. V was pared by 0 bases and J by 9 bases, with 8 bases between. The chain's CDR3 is CASSLAHEAQYF. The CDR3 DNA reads TGTGCCAGCAGTTTAGCGCACGAGGCCCAGTACTTC.

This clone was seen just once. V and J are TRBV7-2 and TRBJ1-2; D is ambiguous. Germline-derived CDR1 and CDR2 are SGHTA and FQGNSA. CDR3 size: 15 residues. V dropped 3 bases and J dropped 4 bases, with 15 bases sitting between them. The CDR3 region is CASSFPRGMVYGYTF. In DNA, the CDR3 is TGTGCCAGCAGCTTCCCCCGCGGGATGGTCTATGGCTACACCTTC.